Following are 2 T cell receptor beta chains from one sample sequenced in a study of cytomegalovirus exposure and HLA in healthy donors. 60 Vbeta and 13 Jbeta primers were used in PCR. Sequencing used immunoSEQ multiplex PCR; TCRdb keeps in-frame clones, though not all of them. The sample shows some 190,000 clones, approximately 79% of them seen only once. Material for sequencing was PBMCs. The receptors here all came from a woman under 30 in good health and CMV-seronegative.

V gene TRBV5-4 combines with J gene TRBJ1-6; possibly TRBD1 for D (5 bases). Germline V CDR1 and CDR2: SGHNT, YYREEE (reference sequence). The CDR3 extends over 16 amino acids. V lost 4 bases, J lost 3 bases, and 14 bases lay in between. CDR3 DNA sequence: TGTGCCAGCAGCGGGGCGGACACCGGCTATAATTCACCCCTCCACTTT. Translation: CASSGADTGYNSPLHF.

The chain recombines TRBV5-1 with TRBJ2-7; 7 positions match TRBD1. Trimming at V came to 4 bases and at J to 1 base, leaving 5 bases not matched to a gene. The CDR3 contains 14 residues. The germline V gene encodes CDR1 SGHRS and CDR2 YFSETQ. The CDR3 nucleotides are TGCGCCAGCAGCCCAGGGACAGTTTCCTACGAGCAGTACTTC. Protein: CASSPGTVSYEQYF.